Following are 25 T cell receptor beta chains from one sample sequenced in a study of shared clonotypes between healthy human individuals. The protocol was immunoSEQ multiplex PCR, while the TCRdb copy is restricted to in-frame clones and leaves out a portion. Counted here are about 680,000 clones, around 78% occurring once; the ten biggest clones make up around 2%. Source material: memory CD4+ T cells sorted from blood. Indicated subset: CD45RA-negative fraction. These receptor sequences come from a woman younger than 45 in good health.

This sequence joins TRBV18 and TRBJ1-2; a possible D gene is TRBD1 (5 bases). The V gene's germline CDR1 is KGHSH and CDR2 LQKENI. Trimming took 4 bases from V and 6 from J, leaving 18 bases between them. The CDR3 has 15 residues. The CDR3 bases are TGTGCCAGCTCACGCGCCAGGGTTTTGGAGAATGGCTACACCTTC. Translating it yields CASSRARVLENGYTF.

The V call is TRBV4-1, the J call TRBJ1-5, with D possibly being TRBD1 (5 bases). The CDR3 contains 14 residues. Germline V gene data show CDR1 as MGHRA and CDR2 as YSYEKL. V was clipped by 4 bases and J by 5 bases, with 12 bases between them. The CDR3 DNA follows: TGCGCCAGCAGCCTGGTCGGGGGGGATCAGCCCCAGCATTTT. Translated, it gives CASSLVGGDQPQHF.

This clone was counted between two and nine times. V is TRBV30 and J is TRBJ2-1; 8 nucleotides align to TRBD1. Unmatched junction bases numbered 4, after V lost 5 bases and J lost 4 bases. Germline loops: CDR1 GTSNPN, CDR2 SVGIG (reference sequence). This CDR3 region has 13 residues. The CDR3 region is CAWAGQGYNEQFF. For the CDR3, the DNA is TGTGCCTGGGCCGGACAGGGATACAATGAGCAGTTCTTC.

CDR3 region: CASSLKGAGNQPQHF. The CDR3 DNA reads TGTGCCAGCAGCTTAAAGGGGGCTGGTAATCAGCCCCAGCATTTT. The gene calls are TRBV7-2 and TRBJ1-5; 7 nucleotides match TRBD1. The V segment lost 2 bases and the J segment 4 bases; nucleotides outside the gene matches: 5. The germline gives CDR1 SGHTA, CDR2 FQGNSA. This CDR3 has 15 amino acids.

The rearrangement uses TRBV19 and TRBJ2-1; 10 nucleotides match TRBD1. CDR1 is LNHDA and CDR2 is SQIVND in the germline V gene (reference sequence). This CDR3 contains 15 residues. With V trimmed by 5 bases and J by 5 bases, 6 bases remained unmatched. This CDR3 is CASSFSGQGNNEQFF. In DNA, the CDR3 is TGTGCCAGTAGTTTTTCGGGACAGGGGAACAATGAGCAGTTCTTC.

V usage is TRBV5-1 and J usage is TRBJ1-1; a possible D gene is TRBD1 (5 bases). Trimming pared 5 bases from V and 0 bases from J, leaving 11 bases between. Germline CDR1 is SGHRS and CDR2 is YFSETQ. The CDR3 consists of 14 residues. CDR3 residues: CASRPDSMNTEAFF. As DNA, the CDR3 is TGCGCCAGCAGACCTGACAGCATGAACACTGAAGCTTTCTTT.

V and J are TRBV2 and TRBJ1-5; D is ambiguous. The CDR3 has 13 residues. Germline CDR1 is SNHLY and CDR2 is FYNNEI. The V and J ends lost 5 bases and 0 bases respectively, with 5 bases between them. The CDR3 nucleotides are TGTGCCAGCAGTAAGAATAGCAATCAGCCCCAGCATTTT. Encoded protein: CASSKNSNQPQHF.

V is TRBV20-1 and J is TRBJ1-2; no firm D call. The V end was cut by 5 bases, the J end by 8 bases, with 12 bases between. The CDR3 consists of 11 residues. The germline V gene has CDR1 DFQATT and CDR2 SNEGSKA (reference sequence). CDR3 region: CSAPQSLGYTF. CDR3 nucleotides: TGCAGTGCTCCCCAGAGCCTCGGCTACACCTTC.

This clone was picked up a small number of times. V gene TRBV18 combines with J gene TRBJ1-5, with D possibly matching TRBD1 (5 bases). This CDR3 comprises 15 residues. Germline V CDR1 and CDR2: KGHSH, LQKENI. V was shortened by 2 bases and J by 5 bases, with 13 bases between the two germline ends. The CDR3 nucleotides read TGTGCCAGCTCACCAGGGGGGTCCCTCGATCAGCCCCAGCATTTT. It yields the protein CASSPGGSLDQPQHF. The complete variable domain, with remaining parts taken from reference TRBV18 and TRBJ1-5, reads NAGVMQNPRHLVRRRGQEARLRCSPMKGHSHVYWYRQLPEEGLKFMVYLQKENIIDESGMPKERFSAEFPKEGPSILRIQQVVRGDSAAYFCASSPGGSLDQPQHFGDGTRLSIL.

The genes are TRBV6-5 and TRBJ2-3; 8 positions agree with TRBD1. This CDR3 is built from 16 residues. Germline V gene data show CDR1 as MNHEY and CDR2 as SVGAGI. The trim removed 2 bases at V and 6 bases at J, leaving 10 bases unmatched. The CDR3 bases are TGTGCCAGCAGTTACGGGGGAGCAGGGGGCGCGGATACGCAGTATTTT. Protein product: CASSYGGAGGADTQYF.

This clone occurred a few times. Written as DNA, the CDR3 is TGTGCCAGCAGCCGGTCGGATGGCAATCAGCCCCAGCATTTT. Protein product: CASSRSDGNQPQHF. The chain recombines TRBV11-2 with TRBJ1-5; D is uncertain. CDR1 is SGHAT, CDR2 FQNNGV, per germline. This CDR3 is 14 amino acids long. The V and J ends lost 5 bases and 2 bases respectively, with 10 bases between them.

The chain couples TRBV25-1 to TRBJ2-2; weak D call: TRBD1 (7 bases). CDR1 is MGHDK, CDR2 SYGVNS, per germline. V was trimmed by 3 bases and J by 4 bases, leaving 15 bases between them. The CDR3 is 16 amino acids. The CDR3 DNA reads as TGTGCCAGCAGTGATTTCGACAGGGAGGTCACCGGGGAGCTGTTTTTT. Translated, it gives CASSDFDREVTGELFF.

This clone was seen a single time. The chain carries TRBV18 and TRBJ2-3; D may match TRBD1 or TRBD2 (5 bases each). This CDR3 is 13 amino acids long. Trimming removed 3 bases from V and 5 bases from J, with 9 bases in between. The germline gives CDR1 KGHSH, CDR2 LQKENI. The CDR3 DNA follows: TGTGCCAGCTCACCCGGGACCAAAGATACGCAGTATTTT. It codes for CASSPGTKDTQYF.

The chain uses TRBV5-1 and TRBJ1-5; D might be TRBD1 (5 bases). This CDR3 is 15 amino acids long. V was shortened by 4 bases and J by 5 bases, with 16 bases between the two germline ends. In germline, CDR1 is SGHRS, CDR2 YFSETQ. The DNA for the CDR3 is TGCGCCAGCAGCCTTAAACCCGACAGAGATCAGCCCCAGCATTTT. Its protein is CASSLKPDRDQPQHF.

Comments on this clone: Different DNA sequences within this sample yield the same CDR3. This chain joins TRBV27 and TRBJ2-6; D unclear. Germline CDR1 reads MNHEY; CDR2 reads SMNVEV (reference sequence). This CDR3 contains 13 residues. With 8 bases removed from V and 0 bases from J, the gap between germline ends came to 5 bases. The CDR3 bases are TGTGCCAGCCGCCTCTCTGGGGCCAACGTCCTGACTTTC. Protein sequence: CASRLSGANVLTF.

The CDR3 loop reads CASSPLGSGRTGELFF. In DNA, the CDR3 is TGTGCCAGCAGCCCCCTGGGCAGCGGGAGGACCGGGGAGCTGTTTTTT. V usage is TRBV5-8 and J usage is TRBJ2-2, with TRBD2 identical over 9 bases. The ends lost 4 bases at V and 5 bases at J; junction bases unmatched: 9. The CDR3 is made up of 16 amino acids. CDR1 SGHTS and CDR2 YDEGEE come from the germline V gene.

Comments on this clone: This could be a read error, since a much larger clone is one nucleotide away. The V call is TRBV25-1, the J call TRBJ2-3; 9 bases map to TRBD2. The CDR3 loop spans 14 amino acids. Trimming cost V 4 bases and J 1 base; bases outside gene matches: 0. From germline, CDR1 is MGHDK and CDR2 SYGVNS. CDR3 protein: CASSGTSGTDTQYF. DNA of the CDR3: TGTGCCAGCAGTGGGACTAGCGGCACAGATACGCAGTATTTT.

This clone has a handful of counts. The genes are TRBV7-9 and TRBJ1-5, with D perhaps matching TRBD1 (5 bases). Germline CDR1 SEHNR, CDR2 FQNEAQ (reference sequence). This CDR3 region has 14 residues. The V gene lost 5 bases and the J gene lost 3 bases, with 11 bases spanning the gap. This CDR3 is CASSADSHNQPQHF. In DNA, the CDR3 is TGTGCCAGCAGCGCCGACAGCCACAATCAGCCCCAGCATTTT.

The CDR3 protein is CASSKTGTSGSSYNEQFF. The CDR3 region has the DNA TGTGCCAGTAGCAAAACCGGGACTAGCGGGAGCTCCTACAATGAGCAGTTCTTC. The chain links TRBV19 to TRBJ2-1; 14 bases match TRBD2. The J segment lost 0 bases and the V segment lost 6 bases, leaving 7 bases of the junction unmatched. The CDR3 covers 18 residues. Germline-derived CDR1 and CDR2 are LNHDA and SQIVND (reference sequence). The whole variable domain, filled in from reference TRBV19 and TRBJ2-1, reads DGGITQSPKYLFRKEGQNVTLSCEQNLNHDAMYWYRQDPGQGLRLIYYSQIVNDFQKGDIAEGYSVSREKKESFPLTVTSAQKNPTAFYLCASSKTGTSGSSYNEQFFGPGTRLTVL.

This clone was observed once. The DNA of the CDR3 is TGTGCCAGCAGTAGTCTAGGGAGAGACTTCTACAATGAGCAGTTCTTC. Its protein product is CASSSLGRDFYNEQFF. V is TRBV6-6 and J is TRBJ2-1; perhaps TRBD2 as D (5 bases). The V and J ends lost 5 bases and 3 bases respectively, with 17 bases between them. The CDR3 spans 16 residues. The germline gives CDR1 MNHNY, CDR2 SVGAGI (reference sequence).

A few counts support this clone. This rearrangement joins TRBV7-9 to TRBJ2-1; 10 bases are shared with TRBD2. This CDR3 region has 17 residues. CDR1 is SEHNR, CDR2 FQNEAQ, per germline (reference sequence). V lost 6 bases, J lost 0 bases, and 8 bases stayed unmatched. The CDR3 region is CASSSGLAVLSYNEQFF. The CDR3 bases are TGTGCCAGCAGTTCCGGACTAGCGGTCCTCTCCTACAATGAGCAGTTCTTC. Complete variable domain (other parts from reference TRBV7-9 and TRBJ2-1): DTGVSQNPRHKITKRGQNVTFRCDPISEHNRLYWYRQTLGQGPEFLTYFQNEAQLEKSRLLSDRFSAERPKGSFSTLEIQRTEQGDSAMYLCASSSGLAVLSYNEQFFGPGTRLTVL.

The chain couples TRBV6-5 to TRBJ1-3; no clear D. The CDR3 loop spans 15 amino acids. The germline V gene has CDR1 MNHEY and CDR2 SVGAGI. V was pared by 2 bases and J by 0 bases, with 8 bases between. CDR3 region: CASSYDRRSGNTIYF. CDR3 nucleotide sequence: TGTGCCAGCAGTTACGACCGGCGCTCTGGAAACACCATATATTTT.

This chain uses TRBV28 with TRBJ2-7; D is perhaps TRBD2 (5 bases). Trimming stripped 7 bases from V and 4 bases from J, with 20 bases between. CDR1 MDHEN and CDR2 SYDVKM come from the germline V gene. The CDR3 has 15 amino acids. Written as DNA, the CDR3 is TGTGCCAGCACCTCTTTTCGGGGAGAATCATACGAGCAGTACTTC. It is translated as CASTSFRGESYEQYF.

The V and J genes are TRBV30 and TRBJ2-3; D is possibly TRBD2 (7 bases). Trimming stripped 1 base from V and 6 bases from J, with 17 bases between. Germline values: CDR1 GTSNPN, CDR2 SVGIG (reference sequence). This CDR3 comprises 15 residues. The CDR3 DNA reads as TGTGCCTGGAGTGGGGGCGGGGGCACCAGTGATACGCAGTATTTT. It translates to CAWSGGGGTSDTQYF.

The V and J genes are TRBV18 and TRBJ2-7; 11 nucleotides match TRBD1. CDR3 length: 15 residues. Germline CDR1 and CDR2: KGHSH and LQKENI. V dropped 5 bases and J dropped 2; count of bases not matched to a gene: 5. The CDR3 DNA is TGTGCCAGCTCAAACCGGGACAGGGGGACCTACGAGCAGTACTTC. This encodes CASSNRDRGTYEQYF.